This T cell receptor (beta chain) was obtained from a study of memory CD4+ T cells and cytomegalovirus serostatus. The wider study: This sample comes from healthy Belgian adults, about nine CMV seropositive, approximately 22 seronegative.

Per the original data handling: Out-of-frame sequences were removed, leaving 2 million to 2.5 million distinct TCRbeta sequences. Clones were sequenced by immunoSEQ multiplex PCR, and TCRdb holds only the in-frame ones, with some missing. V, J and clone size derive from that table, while D and trimming were established from the DNA sequence. The table has over 40,000 clones, approximately 81% seen once. Regarding this clone: Its antigen is as yet unknown.

Single viable CD3+CD4+CD8-CD45RO+ cells were sorted as the memory CD4+ T cells. Donors' CMV status reflects serum IgG against pp150, pp28, p38, p52. Overall study results and limits: A US-trained random forest predicted CMV serostatus with median AUC roughly 0.91.

This CDR3 comprises 18 residues. Trimming removed 1 base from V and 2 bases from J, with 20 bases in between. Germline V gives CDR1 MGHRA, CDR2 YSYEKL. J is TRBJ1-1 and V is TRBV4-1; tentative D call: TRBD1 (5 bases). This receptor was taken from an adult in good health and CMV-seropositive. The sequencing input was memory CD4+ T cells from blood. For the CDR3, the DNA is TGCGCCAGCAGCCAAGGCGGGGCCCCGGGGCAGACAAACACTGAAGCTTTCTTT. It yields the protein CASSQGGAPGQTNTEAFF.